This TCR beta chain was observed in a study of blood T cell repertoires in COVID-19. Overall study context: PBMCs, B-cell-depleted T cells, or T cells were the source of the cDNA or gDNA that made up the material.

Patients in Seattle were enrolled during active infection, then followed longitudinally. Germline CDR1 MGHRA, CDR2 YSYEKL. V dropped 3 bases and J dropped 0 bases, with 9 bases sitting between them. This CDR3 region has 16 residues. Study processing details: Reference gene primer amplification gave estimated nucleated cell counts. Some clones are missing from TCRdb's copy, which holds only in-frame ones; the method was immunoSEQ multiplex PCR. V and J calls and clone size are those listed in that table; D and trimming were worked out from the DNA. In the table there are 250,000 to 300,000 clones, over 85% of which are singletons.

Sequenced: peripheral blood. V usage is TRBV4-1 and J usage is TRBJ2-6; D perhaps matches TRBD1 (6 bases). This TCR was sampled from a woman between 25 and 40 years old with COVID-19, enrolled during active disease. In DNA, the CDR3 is TGCGCCAGCAGCCAGGGGGCTGGCTCTGGGGCCAACGTCCTGACTTTC. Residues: CASSQGAGSGANVLTF.